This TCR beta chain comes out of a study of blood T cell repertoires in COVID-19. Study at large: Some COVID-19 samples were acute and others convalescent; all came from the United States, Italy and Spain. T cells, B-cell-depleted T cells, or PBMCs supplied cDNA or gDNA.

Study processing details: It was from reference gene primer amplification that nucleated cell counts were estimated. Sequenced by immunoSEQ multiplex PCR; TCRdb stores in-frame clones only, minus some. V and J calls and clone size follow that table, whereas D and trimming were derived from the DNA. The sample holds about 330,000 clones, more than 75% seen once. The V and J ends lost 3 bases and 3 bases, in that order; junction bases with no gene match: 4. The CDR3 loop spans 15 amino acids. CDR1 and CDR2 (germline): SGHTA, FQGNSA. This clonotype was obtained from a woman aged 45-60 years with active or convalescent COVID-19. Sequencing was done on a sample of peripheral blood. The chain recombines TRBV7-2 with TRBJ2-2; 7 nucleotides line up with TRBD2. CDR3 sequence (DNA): TGTGCCAGCAGCTTTGGAGCGGGACACACCGGGGAGCTGTTTTTT. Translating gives CASSFGAGHTGELFF. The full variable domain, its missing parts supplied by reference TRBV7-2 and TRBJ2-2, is GAGVSQSPSNKVTEKGKDVELRCDPISGHTALYWYRQSLGQGLEFLIYFQGNSAPDKSGLPSDRFSAERTGGSVSTLTIQRTQQEDSAVYLCASSFGAGHTGELFFGEGSRLTVL.